Listed below are T cell receptor beta chains from one sample, sequenced in a study of blood T cell repertoires in COVID-19. The assay was immunoSEQ multiplex PCR, and TCRdb's table has in-frame clones only and misses some. The profile shows nearly 40,000 clones, 88% of them singletons. Sequenced input: peripheral blood. The receptors stem from a woman in her 70s with acute or convalescent COVID-19. The CDR3 runs from the conserved cysteine through the conserved F or W. A D gene is named only where the DNA matches it firmly. For some rows the clone size is stated as once, few or many, or as a class when expanded; others skip it.

d_gene	abundance	v_gene	j_gene	CDR3aa	CDR3nt
TRBD2	-	TRBV6-2/TRBV6-3	TRBJ2-5	CASSYSTSGANQETQYF	TGTGCCAGCAGTTACTCGACTAGCGGAGCTAACCAAGAGACCCAGTACTTC
-	-	TRBV5-1	TRBJ1-5	CASSLEGRGDQPQHF	TGCGCCAGCAGCTTGGAAGGCAGGGGAGATCAGCCCCAGCATTTT
-	-	TRBV30	TRBJ1-5	CAWSGDFSNQPQHF	TGTGCCTGGAGTGGAGACTTTAGCAATCAGCCCCAGCATTTT
-	-	TRBV19	TRBJ1-2	CASSRSSSPSGYTF	TGTGCCAGTAGTAGGAGTAGTAGCCCATCTGGCTACACCTTC
TRBD1	-	TRBV24-1	TRBJ2-3	CATSDRGTGDADTQYF	TGTGCCACCAGTGATCGCGGGACAGGGGATGCAGATACGCAGTATTTT
-	-	TRBV7-9	TRBJ2-2	CASRFMGGVGELFF	TGTGCCAGCAGATTCATGGGGGGAGTCGGGGAGCTGTTTTTT
-	-	TRBV12-3/TRBV12-4	TRBJ2-5	CASSSPTGETQYF	TGTGCCAGCAGTTCACCTACGGGGGAGACCCAGTACTTC
-	-	TRBV12-3/TRBV12-4	TRBJ1-2	CASSLGRGYGYTF	TGTGCCAGCAGTTTAGGCAGGGGCTATGGCTACACCTTC
-	-	TRBV18	TRBJ1-5	CASSPAEGSQPQHF	TGTGCCAGCTCACCGGCAGAGGGTTCTCAGCCCCAGCATTTT
-	once	TRBV10-1	TRBJ2-2	CASSESRTDLYTGELFF	TGCGCCAGCAGTGAGTCTCGGACAGACCTTTACACCGGGGAGCTGTTTTTT
-	-	TRBV11-3	TRBJ2-1	CASSLEGDKQFF	TGTGCCAGCAGCTTAGAGGGCGACAAGCAGTTCTTC
-	once	TRBV7-6	TRBJ2-1	CASSLDRGLVNEQFF	TGTGCCAGCAGCCTGGATCGGGGTTTGGTCAATGAGCAGTTCTTC
-	few	TRBV3-1/TRBV3-2	TRBJ2-5	CASSQVVDQETQYF	TGTGCCAGCAGCCAAGTAGTTGACCAAGAGACCCAGTACTTC